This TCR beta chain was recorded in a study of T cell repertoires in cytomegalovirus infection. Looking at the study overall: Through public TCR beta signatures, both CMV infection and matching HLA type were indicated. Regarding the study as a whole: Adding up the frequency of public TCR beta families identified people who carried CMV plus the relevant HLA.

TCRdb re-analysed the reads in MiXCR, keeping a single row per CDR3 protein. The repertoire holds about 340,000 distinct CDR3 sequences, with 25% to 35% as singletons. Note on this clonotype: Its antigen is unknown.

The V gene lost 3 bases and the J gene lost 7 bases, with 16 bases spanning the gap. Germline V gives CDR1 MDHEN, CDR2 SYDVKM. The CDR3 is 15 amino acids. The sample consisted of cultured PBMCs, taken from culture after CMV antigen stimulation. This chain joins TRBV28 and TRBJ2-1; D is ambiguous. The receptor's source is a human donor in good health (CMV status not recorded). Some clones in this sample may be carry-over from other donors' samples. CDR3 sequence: CASSLATRVVNEQFF. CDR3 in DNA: TGTGCCAGCAGTTTGGCGACCCGTGTCGTTAATGAGCAGTTCTTC.